This TCR beta chain was observed in a study of preoperative IRX-2 immunotherapy in early breast cancer. The protocol was immunoSEQ multiplex PCR, while the TCRdb copy is restricted to in-frame clones and leaves out a portion. Of about 98,000 clones in the sample, 80% to 90% were seen once. Trimming left V 3 bases short and J 2 bases short, with 11 bases between. Germline V gene lookup returns CDR1 KGHSH and CDR2 LQKENI. The CDR3 has 15 residues. Documented treatment: preoperative locoregional IRX-2 cytokine immunotherapy. Patients received preoperative, locoregional IRX-2 cytokine immunotherapy in a phase Ib study.

The specimen comprised tumor tissue, sampled after IRX-2 immunotherapy. The gene calls are TRBV18 and TRBJ2-1; TRBD1 or TRBD2 may be the D gene (5 bases each). This receptor was obtained from a human donor with breast cancer. This CDR3 reads CASSPTGTTYNEQFF. The CDR3 bases are TGTGCCAGCTCACCGACGGGGACCACCTACAATGAGCAGTTCTTC. The full variable domain, completed using reference TRBV18 and TRBJ2-1, is NAGVMQNPRHLVRRRGQEARLRCSPMKGHSHVYWYRQLPEEGLKFMVYLQKENIIDESGMPKERFSAEFPKEGPSILRIQQVVRGDSAAYFCASSPTGTTYNEQFFGPGTRLTVL.